Each of the 6 T cell receptor beta chains below was sequenced from the same sample in a study of shared clonotypes between healthy human individuals. Selected positively for CCR7 and CD45RO-negative, naive CD8 cells excluded terminally differentiated effector memory CD45RA+ cells. This table comes from immunoSEQ multiplex PCR, and its TCRdb copy is limited to in-frame clones, with some not included. The data contain millions of clones, about 95% of them singletons. Sequencing input: naive CD8+ T cells sorted from blood. Receptors were obtained from a man between 18 and 35 years old in good health.

This clone has only one observation. The chain combines TRBV6-6 with TRBJ2-5; D remains ambiguous. The germline gives CDR1 MNHNY, CDR2 SVGAGI (reference sequence). Trimming stripped 2 bases from V and 0 bases from J, with 10 bases between. The CDR3 length is 15 residues. The chain's CDR3 is CASSYPTSYQETQYF. In nucleotides, the CDR3 is TGTGCCAGCAGTTACCCCACTTCGTACCAAGAGACCCAGTACTTC.

The chain has TRBV10-1 and TRBJ1-3, with D perhaps matching TRBD1 (5 bases). The CDR3 is 14 residues long. V was clipped by 3 bases and J by 8 bases, with 14 bases between them. Germline V CDR1 and CDR2: WNHNN, SYGVQD (reference sequence). The CDR3 spells CASSDSGPGDTIYF. The CDR3 nucleotides are TGCGCCAGCAGTGATTCGGGACCGGGGGACACCATATATTTT.

V is TRBV4-1 and J is TRBJ1-5; TRBD1 might be the D (5 bases). The germline CDR1 and CDR2 sequences are MGHRA and YSYEKL. The CDR3 spans 15 residues. V lost 0 bases, J lost 4 bases, and 10 bases lay in between. DNA for the CDR3: TGCGCCAGCAGCCAAGATTCAGGGCCTAATCAGCCCCAGCATTTT. Amino acids: CASSQDSGPNQPQHF.

This clone is a singleton in its sample. V is TRBV2 and J is TRBJ2-7; 10 nucleotides line up with TRBD1. CDR3 size: 15 residues. CDR1 is SNHLY and CDR2 is FYNNEI in the germline V gene. The junction had 7 bases not matched to a gene; V was cut back by 3 bases and J by 5 bases. The CDR3 DNA reads TGTGCCAGCAGTGACCGGGACAGGGGTGTCCACGAGCAGTACTTC. Translation gives CASSDRDRGVHEQYF.

The CDR3 region is CASSQDPLAGGLAYNEQFF. The CDR3 bases are TGCGCCAGCAGCCAAGATCCCCTAGCGGGAGGGCTAGCGTACAATGAGCAGTTCTTC. The chain joins TRBV4-3 to TRBJ2-1; 12 bases match TRBD2. Germline V gene lookup returns CDR1 LGHNA and CDR2 YSLEER. V lost 0 bases and J lost 4; bases outside the gene matches: 10. The CDR3 spans 19 residues.

This sequence joins TRBV25-1 and TRBJ1-3; D may be TRBD1 (6 bases). Germline CDR1 MGHDK, CDR2 SYGVNS. This CDR3 has 17 residues. The V end lost 4 bases, the J end lost 0 bases, and 16 bases lay between the germline ends. This chain's CDR3 is CASSARQAEISGNTIYF. CDR3 sequence (DNA): TGTGCCAGCAGTGCTAGACAGGCCGAAATCTCTGGAAACACCATATATTTT. Variable domain in full (rest from reference TRBV25-1 and TRBJ1-3): EADIYQTPRYLVIGTGKKITLECSQTMGHDKMYWYQQDPGMELHLIHYSYGVNSTEKGDLSSESTVSRIRTEHFPLTLESARPSHTSQYLCASSARQAEISGNTIYFGEGSWLTVV.